The 27 T cell receptor beta chains below were found in one sample sequenced in a study of CD8 T cells in Susac syndrome. With random hexamers, reverse transcription was performed on about 0.5 to 1 ug of RNA. Each CDR3 protein gets one entry after TCRdb re-called the immunoSEQ multiplex PCR reads with MiXCR. The sample has roughly 180,000 distinct CDR3 sequences, roughly 92% seen once. Material: CD4+ T cells from PBMCs. The receptors here all came from a human donor with multiple sclerosis.

The chain is built from TRBV6-2 or TRBV6-3 and TRBJ2-1; either TRBD1 or TRBD2 may fit D (6 bases each). Germline V gene lookup returns CDR1 MNHEY and CDR2 SVGEGT. The CDR3 extends over 15 amino acids. V lost 7 bases and J 2 bases, leaving 15 bases between the germline ends. The CDR3 reads CASTRGQGAYNEQFF. The CDR3 DNA reads as TGTGCCAGCACCCGGGGGCAGGGTGCCTACAATGAGCAGTTCTTC.

This chain joins TRBV2 and TRBJ2-5; no clear D gene. Looked up from germline, CDR1 is SNHLY and CDR2 is FYNNEI. The CDR3 is 15 amino acids. Trimming cost V 0 bases and J 7 bases, with 15 bases left between them. The CDR3 DNA reads as TGTGCCAGCAGTGAAGCGCGGTCAGCCCATGGGACCCAGTACTTC. This codes for CASSEARSAHGTQYF.

The rearrangement uses TRBV15 and TRBJ2-7; 7 bases are a match to TRBD2. Germline V gene data show CDR1 as LNHNV and CDR2 as YYDKDF (reference sequence). V was clipped by 3 bases and J by 1 base; unmatched bases: 9. The CDR3 is made up of 16 amino acids. CDR3 DNA sequence: TGTGCCACCAGCAGGAGCGGGGAGGCAGCATCCTACGAGCAGTACTTC. Protein: CATSRSGEAASYEQYF.

This rearrangement joins TRBV6-5 to TRBJ1-5, with 9 bases that match TRBD1. CDR3 length equals 19 residues. Germline V CDR1 and CDR2: MNHEY, SVGAGI. J lost 1 base, V lost 4 bases, and 14 bases had no gene match. The CDR3 coding sequence is TGTGCCAGCAGTTCAAGGAGAGGGGGAGGGACAGGGAGCAATCAGCCCCAGCATTTT. It is translated as CASSSRRGGGTGSNQPQHF.

This rearrangement joins TRBV5-1 to TRBJ2-2, with unresolved D. Trimming cost V 0 bases and J 2 bases, with 14 bases left between them. Germline assignment: CDR1 SGHRS and CDR2 YFSETQ. This CDR3 spans 17 amino acids. CDR3 nucleotides: TGCGCCAGCAGCTTGGGGGCAGACTCCGATAACACCGGGGAGCTGTTTTTT. This codes for CASSLGADSDNTGELFF.

The chain employs TRBV14 and TRBJ1-6; D ambiguous. CDR1 and CDR2 from the germline V gene are SGHDN and FVKESK. V dropped 0 bases and J dropped 5 bases, with 8 bases sitting between them. The CDR3 sequence is 15 residues long. The CDR3 DNA is TGTGCCAGCAGCCAAGAACGGACCAATAATTCACCCCTCCACTTT. Translated, it gives CASSQERTNNSPLHF.

The chain couples TRBV27 to TRBJ2-1, with unresolved D. The CDR3 loop spans 16 amino acids. In germline, CDR1 is MNHEY, CDR2 SMNVEV (reference sequence). Trimming shortened V by 4 bases and J by 0 bases, and 13 bases separated the two germline ends. CDR3 nucleotides: TGTGCCAGCAGTTCGGCCGATGCCCTCTCCTACAATGAGCAGTTCTTC. This gives the protein CASSSADALSYNEQFF.

This rearrangement joins TRBV7-8 to TRBJ2-7, with TRBD2 as a possible D gene (5 bases). V lost 5 bases and J 3 bases, leaving 11 bases between the germline ends. Germline CDR1 reads SGHVS; CDR2 reads FQNEAQ. The CDR3 covers 13 residues. The CDR3 sequence: CASSTRVVYEQYF. The CDR3 DNA is TGTGCCAGCAGCACTAGGGTCGTCTACGAGCAGTACTTC.

The chain recombines TRBV28 with TRBJ2-1; D is undetermined. Germline V CDR1 and CDR2: MDHEN, SYDVKM. The CDR3 spans 13 residues. The V and J ends lost 4 bases and 8 bases respectively, with 12 bases between them. The CDR3 DNA sequence: TGTGCCAGCAGTTCCGACTTGATGGATGAGCAGTTCTTC. Its translation: CASSSDLMDEQFF.

The rearrangement uses TRBV28 and TRBJ1-1, with TRBD1 identical over 8 bases. Germline V CDR1 and CDR2: MDHEN, SYDVKM. CDR3 length: 19 amino acids. V dropped 2 bases and J dropped 0; count of bases not matched to a gene: 14. CDR3 residues: CASSLRWRGQGAMNTEAFF. In DNA, the CDR3 is TGTGCCAGCAGTTTAAGGTGGAGAGGACAGGGTGCGATGAACACTGAAGCTTTCTTT. The whole variable domain, remainder taken from reference TRBV28 and TRBJ1-1, is DVKVTQSSRYLVKRTGEKVFLECVQDMDHENMFWYRQDPGLGLRLIYFSYDVKMKEKGDIPEGYSVSREKKERFSLILESASTNQTSMYLCASSLRWRGQGAMNTEAFFGQGTRLTVV.

V and J are TRBV12-3 or TRBV12-4 and TRBJ2-1; TRBD2 agrees at 10 bases. With 8 bases clipped from V and 6 bases from J, the junction kept 10 bases outside the gene matches. This CDR3 spans 15 amino acids. CDR3 coding DNA: TGTGCCAGCTGCGAGGTAGCGGGGGGTGTCAATGAGCAGTTCTTC. Translating gives CASCEVAGGVNEQFF.

Only one count was recorded for this clonotype. The V and J genes are TRBV7-3 and TRBJ2-7, with D perhaps TRBD1 or TRBD2 (5 bases each). CDR3 length: 14 residues. The V gene's germline CDR1 is SGHTA and CDR2 FQGTGA. Trimming pared 1 base from V and 6 bases from J, leaving 13 bases between. CDR3 sequence (DNA): TGTGCCAGCAGCTTAAATCCGGGACCAGGCGAGCAGTACTTC. Its translation: CASSLNPGPGEQYF.

The chain couples TRBV5-1 to TRBJ2-5; 12 nucleotides match TRBD2. Trimming removed 5 bases from V and 5 bases from J; junction bases left unmatched: 7. This CDR3 is built from 15 residues. Germline V gene sequence: CDR1 SGHRS, CDR2 YFSETQ. The CDR3 coding sequence is TGCGCCAGCAGGAGACTAGCGGGGGACGGGGAGACCCAGTACTTC. Its protein product is CASRRLAGDGETQYF.

The rearrangement links TRBV12-3 or TRBV12-4 to TRBJ2-5; TRBD1 matches 10 bases. V was pared by 6 bases and J by 4 bases, with 5 bases of the junction left unmatched. The CDR3 sequence is 14 residues long. CDR3 residues: CASSPTGGGETQYF. Here the CDR3 DNA reads TGTGCCAGCAGCCCGACAGGGGGCGGAGAGACCCAGTACTTC.

V is TRBV28 and J is TRBJ1-1; 9 nucleotides agree with TRBD1. J gave up 3 bases and V 7 bases, and 9 bases lay outside the gene matches. The CDR3 sequence is 15 residues long. Germline V gives CDR1 MDHEN, CDR2 SYDVKM. The CDR3 DNA reads as TGTGCCAGCACCCGCCCGACAGGGGGTGACACTGAAGCTTTCTTT. Its translation is CASTRPTGGDTEAFF.

V is TRBV12-3 or TRBV12-4 and J is TRBJ2-7; TRBD2 matches at 10 bases. The trim removed 7 bases at V and 5 bases at J, leaving 8 bases unmatched. CDR3 size: 14 residues. The CDR3 loop is CASNPAGGPHEQYF. As DNA, the CDR3 is TGTGCCAGCAACCCAGCGGGAGGGCCGCACGAGCAGTACTTC.

The chain recombines TRBV5-1 with TRBJ1-5, with TRBD1 matching over 7 bases. With V trimmed by 0 bases and J by 7 bases, 7 bases remained unmatched. The length of the CDR3 is 15 residues. Germline V gene lookup returns CDR1 SGHRS and CDR2 YFSETQ. CDR3: CASSLEGGSRQPQHF. CDR3 sequence (DNA): TGCGCCAGCAGCTTGGAAGGGGGCTCACGACAGCCCCAGCATTTT.

The CDR3 DNA reads TGTGCCAGCACTAGGGCCACGGCAGATACGCAGTATTTT. Encoded protein: CASTRATADTQYF. The V call is TRBV2, the J call TRBJ2-3; D ambiguous. Deletions cut 7 bases from V and 4 bases from J, with 12 bases between. Germline-derived CDR1 and CDR2 are SNHLY and FYNNEI. CDR3 length: 13 residues. Variable domain in full (rest from reference TRBV2 and TRBJ2-3): EPEVTQTPSHQVTQMGQEVILRCVPISNHLYFYWYRQILGQKVEFLVSFYNNEISEKSEIFDDQFSVERPDGSNFTLKIRSTKLEDSAMYFCASTRATADTQYFGPGTRLTVL.

The rearrangement links TRBV28 to TRBJ2-2, with 10 bases that match TRBD1. J lost 3 bases, V lost 6 bases, and 7 bases had no gene match. The germline gives CDR1 MDHEN, CDR2 SYDVKM. CDR3 size: 16 residues. The DNA of the CDR3 is TGTGCCAGCAGGGCCCCCGGGACAGGGGACACCGGGGAGCTGTTTTTT. Its translation: CASRAPGTGDTGELFF.

The chain couples TRBV5-1 to TRBJ1-3; 9 positions match TRBD1. The J segment lost 8 bases and the V segment lost 1 base, leaving 4 bases of the junction unmatched. This CDR3 spans 14 amino acids. Looked up from germline, CDR1 is SGHRS and CDR2 is YFSETQ. Here the CDR3 reads CASSLTGQGHTIYF. CDR3 coding DNA: TGCGCCAGCAGCTTGACCGGACAGGGGCACACCATATATTTT.

This chain links TRBV29-1 with TRBJ2-1; D remains unclear. Trimming stripped 0 bases from V and 12 bases from J, with 15 bases between. CDR3 length: 13 residues. Germline CDR1 SQVTM, CDR2 ANQGSEA. The CDR3 DNA follows: TGCAGCGTTGAAGATCTTGCCCCGAGAAGGCAGTTCTTC. As protein: CSVEDLAPRRQFF.

CDR3 nucleotide sequence: TGTGCCAGCGGACTACAAGGAATTTCTAACTATGGCTACACCTTC. This codes for CASGLQGISNYGYTF. V and J are TRBV5-8 and TRBJ1-2; no definite D call. V lost 7 bases and J lost 0, with 16 bases in between. This CDR3 comprises 15 residues. Germline V gives CDR1 SGHTS, CDR2 YDEGEE.

The table lists this clonotype with a count of one. The chain links TRBV4-3 to TRBJ2-1; D not resolved. Germline CDR1 is LGHNA and CDR2 is YSLEER. This CDR3 region has 13 residues. V lost 2 bases, J lost 8 bases, and 10 bases lay in between. The CDR3 nucleotides read TGCGCCAGCAGCCAACGCCTAGACCATGAGCAGTTCTTC. Translating gives CASSQRLDHEQFF.

In the case of this clonotype: At one boundary the junction diverges from the germline segment, which might be a read error. This chain connects TRBV7-3 to TRBJ2-2; 8 bases agree with TRBD1. Germline values: CDR1 SGHTA, CDR2 FQGTGA. The CDR3 totals 15 residues. This chain's CDR3 is CAISLSPTGGGELFF. The CDR3 DNA is TGTGCCATCAGCTTATCCCCCACAGGGGGCGGGGAGCTGTTTTTT.

CDR3 bases: TGCAGTGCTAGAAGACGGAGGGACTCCTACAATGAGCAGTTCTTC. This encodes CSARRRRDSYNEQFF. This rearrangement joins TRBV20-1 to TRBJ2-1; TRBD2 is a possible D gene (6 bases). This CDR3 region has 15 residues. The V gene lost 2 bases and the J gene lost 0 bases, with 11 bases spanning the gap. Germline CDR1 DFQATT, CDR2 SNEGSKA (reference sequence).

V usage is TRBV24-1 and J usage is TRBJ2-2, with D unclear. The CDR3 extends over 15 amino acids. The ends were cut back, 7 bases at V and 1 base at J, with 12 bases in the middle. Germline V gene sequence: CDR1 KGHDR, CDR2 SFDVKD. In DNA, the CDR3 is TGTGCCACCAGCGAGACCCGACAGAACACCGGGGAGCTGTTTTTT. Its translation: CATSETRQNTGELFF.

The chain has TRBV7-2 and TRBJ1-1, with 10 bases lining up with TRBD1. The CDR3 is made up of 17 amino acids. Germline V gene lookup returns CDR1 SGHTA and CDR2 FQGNSA. The V and J ends lost 4 bases and 5 bases, in that order; junction bases with no gene match: 13. The CDR3 sequence: CASSSTGTGVRRTEAFF. CDR3 DNA sequence: TGTGCCAGCAGCTCAACCGGGACAGGGGTGCGAAGGACTGAAGCTTTCTTT.